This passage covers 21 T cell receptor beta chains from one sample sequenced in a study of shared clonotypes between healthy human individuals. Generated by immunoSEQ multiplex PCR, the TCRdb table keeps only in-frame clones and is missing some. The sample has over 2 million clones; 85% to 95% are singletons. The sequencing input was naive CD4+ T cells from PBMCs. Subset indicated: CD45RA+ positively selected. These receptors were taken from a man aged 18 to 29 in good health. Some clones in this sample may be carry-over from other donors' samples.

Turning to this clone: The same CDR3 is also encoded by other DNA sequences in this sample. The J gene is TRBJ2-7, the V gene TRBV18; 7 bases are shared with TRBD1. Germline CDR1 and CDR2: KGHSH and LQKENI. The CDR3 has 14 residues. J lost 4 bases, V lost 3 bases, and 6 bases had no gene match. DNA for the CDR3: TGTGCCAGCTCACCGGGGACAGCCTCGTACGAGCAGTACTTC. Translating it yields CASSPGTASYEQYF.

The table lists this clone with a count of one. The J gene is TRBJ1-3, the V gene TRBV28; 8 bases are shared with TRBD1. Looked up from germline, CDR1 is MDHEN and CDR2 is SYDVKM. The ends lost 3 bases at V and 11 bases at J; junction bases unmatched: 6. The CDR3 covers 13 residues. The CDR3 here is CASSFGGQGSIYF. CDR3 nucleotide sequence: TGTGCCAGCAGTTTCGGTGGACAGGGATCCATATATTTT.

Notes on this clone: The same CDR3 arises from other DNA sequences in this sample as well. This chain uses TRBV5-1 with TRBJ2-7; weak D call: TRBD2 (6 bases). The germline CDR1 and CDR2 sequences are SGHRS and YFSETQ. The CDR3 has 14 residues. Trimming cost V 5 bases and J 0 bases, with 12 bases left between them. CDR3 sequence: CASSSDGSSYEQYF. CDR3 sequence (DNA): TGCGCCAGCAGTTCGGACGGGAGCTCCTACGAGCAGTACTTC.

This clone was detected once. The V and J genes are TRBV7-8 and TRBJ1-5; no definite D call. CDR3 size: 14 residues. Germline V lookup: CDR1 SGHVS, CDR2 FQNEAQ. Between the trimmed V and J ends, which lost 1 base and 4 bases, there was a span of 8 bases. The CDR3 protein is CASSLVVGNQPQHF. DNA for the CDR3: TGTGCCAGCAGCTTAGTAGTAGGTAATCAGCCCCAGCATTTT. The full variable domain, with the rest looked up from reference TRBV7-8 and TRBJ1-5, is GAGVSQSPRYKVAKRGQDVALRCDPISGHVSLFWYQQALGQGPEFLTYFQNEAQLDKSGLPSDRFFAERPEGSVSTLKIQRTQQEDSAVYLCASSLVVGNQPQHFGDGTRLSIL.

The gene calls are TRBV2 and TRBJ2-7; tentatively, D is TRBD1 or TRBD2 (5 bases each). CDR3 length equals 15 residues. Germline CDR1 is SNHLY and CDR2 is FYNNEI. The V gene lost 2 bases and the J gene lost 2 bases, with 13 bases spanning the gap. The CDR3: CASSELAGSPYEQYF. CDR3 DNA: TGTGCCAGCAGTGAATTGGCAGGGAGCCCCTACGAGCAGTACTTC.

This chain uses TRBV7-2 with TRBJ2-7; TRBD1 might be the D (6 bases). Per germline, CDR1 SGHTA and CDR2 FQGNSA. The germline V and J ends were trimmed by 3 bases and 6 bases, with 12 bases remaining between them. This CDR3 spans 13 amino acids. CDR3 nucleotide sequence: TGTGCCAGCAGCTTCCGGCAGGGGAGCGAGCAGTACTTC. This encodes CASSFRQGSEQYF.

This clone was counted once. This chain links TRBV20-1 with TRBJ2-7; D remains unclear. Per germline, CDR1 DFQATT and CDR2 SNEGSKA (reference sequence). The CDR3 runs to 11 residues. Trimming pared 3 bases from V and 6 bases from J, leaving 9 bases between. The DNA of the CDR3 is TGCAGTGCTAGTATAACGACCGAGCAGTACTTC. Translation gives CSASITTEQYF.

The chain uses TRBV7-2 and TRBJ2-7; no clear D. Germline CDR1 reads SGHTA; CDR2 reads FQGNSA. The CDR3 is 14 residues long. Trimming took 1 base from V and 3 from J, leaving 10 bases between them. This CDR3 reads CASSLVSGNYEQYF. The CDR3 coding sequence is TGTGCCAGCAGCTTAGTATCGGGCAACTACGAGCAGTACTTC.

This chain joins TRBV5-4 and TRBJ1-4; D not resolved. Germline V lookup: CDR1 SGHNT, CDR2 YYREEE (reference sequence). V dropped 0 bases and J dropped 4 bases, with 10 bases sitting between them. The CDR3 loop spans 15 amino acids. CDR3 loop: CASSLDRRLNEKLFF. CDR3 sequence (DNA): TGTGCCAGCAGCTTGGATCGGCGGCTTAATGAAAAACTGTTTTTT.

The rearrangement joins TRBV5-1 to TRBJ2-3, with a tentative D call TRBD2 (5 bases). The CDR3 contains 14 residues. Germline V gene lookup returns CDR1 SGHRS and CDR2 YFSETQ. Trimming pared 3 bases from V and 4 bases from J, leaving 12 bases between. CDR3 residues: CASSSSGNADTQYF. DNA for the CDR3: TGCGCCAGCAGCTCGTCCGGGAATGCAGATACGCAGTATTTT.

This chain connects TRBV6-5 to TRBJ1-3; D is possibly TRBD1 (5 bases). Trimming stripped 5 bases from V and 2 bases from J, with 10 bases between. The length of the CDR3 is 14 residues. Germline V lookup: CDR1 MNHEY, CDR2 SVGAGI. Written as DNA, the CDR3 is TGTGCCAGCAGTAACAGGCTAACTGGAAACACCATATATTTT. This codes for CASSNRLTGNTIYF.

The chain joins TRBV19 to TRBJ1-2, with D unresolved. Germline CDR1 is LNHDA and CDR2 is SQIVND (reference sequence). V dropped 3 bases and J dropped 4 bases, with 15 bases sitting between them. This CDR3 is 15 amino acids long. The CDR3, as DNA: TGTGCCAGTAGTATTGGCGCACAGAAAGTCTATGGCTACACCTTC. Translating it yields CASSIGAQKVYGYTF.

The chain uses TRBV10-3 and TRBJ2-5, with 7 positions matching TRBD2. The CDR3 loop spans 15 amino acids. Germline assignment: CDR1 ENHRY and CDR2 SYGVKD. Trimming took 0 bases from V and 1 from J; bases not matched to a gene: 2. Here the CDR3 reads CAISESGGSQETQYF. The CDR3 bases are TGTGCCATCAGTGAGTCGGGCGGGAGCCAAGAGACCCAGTACTTC.

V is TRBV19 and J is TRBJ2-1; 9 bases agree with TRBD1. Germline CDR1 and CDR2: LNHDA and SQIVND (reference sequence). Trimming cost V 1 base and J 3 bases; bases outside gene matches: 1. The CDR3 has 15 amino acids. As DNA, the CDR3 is TGTGCCAGTAGTATAGTGGACAGGGGCTACAATGAGCAGTTCTTC. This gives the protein CASSIVDRGYNEQFF.

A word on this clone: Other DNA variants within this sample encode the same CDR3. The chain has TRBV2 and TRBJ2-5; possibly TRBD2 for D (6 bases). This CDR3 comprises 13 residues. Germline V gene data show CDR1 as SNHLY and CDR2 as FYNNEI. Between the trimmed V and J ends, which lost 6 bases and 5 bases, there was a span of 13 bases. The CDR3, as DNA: TGTGCCAGCAGCGACGTTGGAGGGGAGACCCAGTACTTC. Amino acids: CASSDVGGETQYF.

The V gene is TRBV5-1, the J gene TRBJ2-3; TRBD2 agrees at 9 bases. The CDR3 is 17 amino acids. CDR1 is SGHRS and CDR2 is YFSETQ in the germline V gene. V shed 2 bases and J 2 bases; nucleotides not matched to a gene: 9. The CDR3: CASSFFGASGTTDTQYF. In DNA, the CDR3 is TGCGCCAGCAGCTTTTTCGGGGCTAGCGGGACCACAGATACGCAGTATTTT. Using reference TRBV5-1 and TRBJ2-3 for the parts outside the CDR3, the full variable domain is KAGVTQTPRYLIKTRGQQVTLSCSPISGHRSVSWYQQTPGQGLQFLFEYFSETQRNKGNFPGRFSGRQFSNSRSEMNVSTLELGDSALYLCASSFFGASGTTDTQYFGPGTRLTVL.

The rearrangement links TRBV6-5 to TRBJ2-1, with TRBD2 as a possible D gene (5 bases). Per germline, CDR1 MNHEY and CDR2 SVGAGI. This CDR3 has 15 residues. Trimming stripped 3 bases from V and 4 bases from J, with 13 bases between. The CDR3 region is CASSYRDPIYNEQFF. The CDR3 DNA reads TGTGCCAGCAGTTATCGGGATCCGATATACAATGAGCAGTTCTTC.

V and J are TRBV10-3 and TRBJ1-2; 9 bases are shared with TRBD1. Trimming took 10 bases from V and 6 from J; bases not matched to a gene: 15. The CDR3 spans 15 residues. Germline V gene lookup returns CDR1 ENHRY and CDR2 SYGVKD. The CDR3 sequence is CANSPSTGGMDGYTF. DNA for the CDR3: TGTGCCAACAGCCCCTCGACAGGGGGAATGGATGGCTACACCTTC.

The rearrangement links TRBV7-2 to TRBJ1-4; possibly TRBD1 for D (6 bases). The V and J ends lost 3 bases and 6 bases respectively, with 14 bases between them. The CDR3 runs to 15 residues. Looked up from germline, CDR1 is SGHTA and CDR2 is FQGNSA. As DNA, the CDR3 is TGTGCCAGCAGCTTGACAGGAGGTCGTCATGAAAAACTGTTTTTT. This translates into CASSLTGGRHEKLFF.

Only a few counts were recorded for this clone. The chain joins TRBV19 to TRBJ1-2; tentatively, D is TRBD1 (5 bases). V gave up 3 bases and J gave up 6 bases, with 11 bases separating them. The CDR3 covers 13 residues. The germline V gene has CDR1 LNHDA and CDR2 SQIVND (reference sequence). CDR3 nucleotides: TGTGCCAGTAGTATCAGGGAGGGAGATGGCTACACCTTC. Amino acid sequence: CASSIREGDGYTF.

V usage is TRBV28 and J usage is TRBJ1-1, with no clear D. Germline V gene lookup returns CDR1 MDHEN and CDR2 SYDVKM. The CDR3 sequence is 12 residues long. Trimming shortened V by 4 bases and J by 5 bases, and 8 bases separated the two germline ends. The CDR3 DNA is TGTGCCAGCAGTTACTCGGGGACTGAAGCTTTCTTT. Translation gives CASSYSGTEAFF.